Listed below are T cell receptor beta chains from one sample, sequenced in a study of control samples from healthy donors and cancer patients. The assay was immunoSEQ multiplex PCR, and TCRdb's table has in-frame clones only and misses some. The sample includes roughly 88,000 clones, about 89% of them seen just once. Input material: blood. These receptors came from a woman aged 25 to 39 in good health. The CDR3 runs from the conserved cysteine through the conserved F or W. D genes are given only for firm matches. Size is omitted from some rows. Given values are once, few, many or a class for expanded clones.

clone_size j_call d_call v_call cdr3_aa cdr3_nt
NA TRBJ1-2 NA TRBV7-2 CASSSSGGLIDGYTF TGTGCCAGCAGCTCCTCGGGGGGGTTAATTGATGGCTACACCTTC
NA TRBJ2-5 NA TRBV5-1 CASSDGGRNVETQYF TGCGCCAGCAGTGACGGGGGAAGAAACGTGGAGACCCAGTACTTC
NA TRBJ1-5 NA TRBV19 CASSIDRGRQPQHF TGTGCCAGTAGTATAGACAGGGGTCGACAGCCCCAGCATTTT
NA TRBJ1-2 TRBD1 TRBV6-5 CASSYQQGNNYGYTF TGTGCCAGCAGTTACCAACAGGGGAATAACTATGGCTACACCTTC
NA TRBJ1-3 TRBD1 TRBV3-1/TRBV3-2 CASSLPTGTSGNTIYF TGTGCCAGCAGCCTTCCGACAGGGACCTCTGGAAACACCATATATTTT
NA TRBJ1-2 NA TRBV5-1 CASMLGGSLQGGYTF TGCGCCAGCATGCTTGGGGGCAGCTTGCAGGGTGGCTACACCTTC
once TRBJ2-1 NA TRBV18 CASSQGDEQFF TGTGCCAGCTCACAGGGAGATGAGCAGTTCTTC
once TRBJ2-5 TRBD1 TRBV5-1 CASSSSTGAPETQYF TGCGCCAGCAGCTCCTCGACAGGGGCCCCGGAGACCCAGTACTTC
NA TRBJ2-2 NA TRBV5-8 CASSLGLVNTGELFF TGTGCCAGCAGCTTGGGACTGGTGAACACCGGGGAGCTGTTTTTT
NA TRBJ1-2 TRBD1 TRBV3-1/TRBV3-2 CASSRQGYGYTF TGTGCCAGCAGCCGACAGGGTTATGGCTACACCTTC
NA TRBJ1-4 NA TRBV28 CASSLIVSGQIWGKLFF TGTGCCAGCAGTTTAATTGTTAGTGGACAGATATGGGGAAAACTGTTTTTT
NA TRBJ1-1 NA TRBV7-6 CASSSRDLNTEAFF TGTGCCAGCAGCTCCCGGGACTTGAACACTGAAGCTTTCTTT
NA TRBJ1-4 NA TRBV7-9 CASSFKGGDNEKLFF TGTGCCAGCAGCTTCAAAGGGGGGGATAATGAAAAACTGTTTTTT
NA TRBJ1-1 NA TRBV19 CASSVRGIMNTEAFF TGTGCCAGTAGTGTCAGGGGCATTATGAACACTGAAGCTTTCTTT
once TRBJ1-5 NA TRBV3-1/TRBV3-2 CASSSGLSYSNQPQHF TGTGCCAGCAGCTCCGGACTGAGTTATAGCAATCAGCCCCAGCATTTT
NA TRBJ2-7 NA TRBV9 CASSVGGEQYF TGTGCCAGCAGCGTAGGGGGGGAGCAGTACTTC
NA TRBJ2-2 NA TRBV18 CASSPPAGRAATGELFF TGTGCCAGCTCACCACCGGCTGGCAGGGCCGCCACCGGGGAGCTGTTTTTT
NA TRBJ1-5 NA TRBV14 CASSAWGSQPQHF TGTGCCAGCAGCGCCTGGGGGAGTCAGCCCCAGCATTTT
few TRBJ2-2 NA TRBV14 CASSQDVQSPNTGELFF TGTGCCAGCAGCCAAGATGTGCAGAGTCCGAACACCGGGGAGCTGTTTTTT
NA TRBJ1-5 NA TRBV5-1 CASSFTGPEPQHF TGCGCCAGCAGCTTTACAGGGCCTGAGCCCCAGCATTTT
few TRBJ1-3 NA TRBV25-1 CASSEDGGNTIYF TGTGCCAGCAGTGAGGACGGTGGAAACACCATATATTTT
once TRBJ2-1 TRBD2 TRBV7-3 CASGSGGYNEQFF TGTGCCAGCGGGAGCGGGGGGTACAATGAGCAGTTCTTC
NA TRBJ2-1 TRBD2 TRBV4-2 CASSPEDWGLAGNEQFF TGTGCCAGCAGCCCTGAAGATTGGGGACTAGCGGGAAATGAGCAGTTCTTC
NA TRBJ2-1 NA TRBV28 CASSFHRGWGGSYNEQFF TGTGCCAGCAGTTTTCACAGGGGATGGGGGGGCTCCTACAATGAGCAGTTCTTC
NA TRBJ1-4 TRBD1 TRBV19 CASSIADRANEKLFF TGTGCCAGTAGTATTGCTGACAGGGCGAATGAAAAACTGTTTTTT
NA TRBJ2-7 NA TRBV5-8 CASSPPGPYEQYF TGTGCCAGCAGCCCCCCGGGGCCCTACGAGCAGTACTTC
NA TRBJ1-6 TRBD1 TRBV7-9 CASSLDQGAGSPLHF TGTGCCAGCAGCTTAGATCAGGGGGCCGGTTCACCCCTCCACTTT
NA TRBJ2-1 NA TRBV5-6 CASSWPSEFYNEQFF TGTGCCAGCAGCTGGCCTTCCGAATTCTACAATGAGCAGTTCTTC
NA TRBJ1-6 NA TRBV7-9 CAGQPTGNNSPLHF TGTGCCGGACAACCGACAGGAAATAATTCACCCCTCCACTTT
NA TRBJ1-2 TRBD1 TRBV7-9 CASSISSGGALGYTF TGTGCCAGCAGCATTTCGTCAGGGGGGGCGCTTGGCTACACCTTC
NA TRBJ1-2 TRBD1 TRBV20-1 CSASTVRGDYGYTF TGCAGTGCTAGTACAGTCAGGGGGGACTATGGCTACACCTTC